This T cell receptor (beta chain) comes out of a study of T cell responses to AZD1222 COVID-19 vaccine. Study-level points and caveats: Donors were chiefly white British, with a greater number of females, and clonal diversity was perhaps underestimated. Compared with day 0, the breadth and depth of the Spike-specific TCR repertoire rose significantly after two doses of AZD1222. Spike regions recognized by vaccine-associated CD4 TCRs spanned the protein, led by 160-218 and 743-854.

Worth noting for this clone: The antigen remains undetermined.

Some clones are missing from TCRdb's copy, which holds only in-frame ones; the method was immunoSEQ multiplex PCR. Among around 150,000 clones listed, about 90% were seen once. Material: peripheral blood, obtained on day 0 of AZD1222 vaccination. This receptor was taken from an adult in good health.

CDR3 nucleotide sequence: TGTGCCAGCAGCTTCGAACGGGGCACTGAAGCTTTCTTT. This codes for CASSFERGTEAFF. V usage is TRBV7-3 and J usage is TRBJ1-1, with D uncertain. Germline loops: CDR1 SGHTA, CDR2 FQGTGA. CDR3 length: 13 amino acids. Between the trimmed V and J ends, which lost 3 bases and 4 bases, there was a span of 9 bases. Full variable domain (outside the CDR3, taken from reference TRBV7-3 and TRBJ1-1): GAGVSQTPSNKVTEKGKYVELRCDPISGHTALYWYRQSLGQGPEFLIYFQGTGAADDSGLPNDRFFAVRPEGSVSTLKIQRTERGDSAVYLCASSFERGTEAFFGQGTRLTVV.